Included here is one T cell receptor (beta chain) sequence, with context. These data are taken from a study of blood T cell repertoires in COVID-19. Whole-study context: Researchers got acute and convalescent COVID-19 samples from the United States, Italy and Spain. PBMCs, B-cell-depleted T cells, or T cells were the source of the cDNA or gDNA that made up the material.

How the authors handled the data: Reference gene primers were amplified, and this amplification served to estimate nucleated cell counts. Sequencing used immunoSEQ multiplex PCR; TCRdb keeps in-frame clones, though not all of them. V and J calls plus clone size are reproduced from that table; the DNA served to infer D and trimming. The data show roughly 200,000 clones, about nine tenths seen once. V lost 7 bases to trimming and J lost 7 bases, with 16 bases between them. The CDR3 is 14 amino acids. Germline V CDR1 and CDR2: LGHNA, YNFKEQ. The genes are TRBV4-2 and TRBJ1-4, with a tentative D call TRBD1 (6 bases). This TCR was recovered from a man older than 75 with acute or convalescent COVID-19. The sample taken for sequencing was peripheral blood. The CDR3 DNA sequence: TGTGCCAGCACCCCAGGGGCGGTGGCTGAAAAACTGTTTTTT. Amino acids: CASTPGAVAEKLFF.